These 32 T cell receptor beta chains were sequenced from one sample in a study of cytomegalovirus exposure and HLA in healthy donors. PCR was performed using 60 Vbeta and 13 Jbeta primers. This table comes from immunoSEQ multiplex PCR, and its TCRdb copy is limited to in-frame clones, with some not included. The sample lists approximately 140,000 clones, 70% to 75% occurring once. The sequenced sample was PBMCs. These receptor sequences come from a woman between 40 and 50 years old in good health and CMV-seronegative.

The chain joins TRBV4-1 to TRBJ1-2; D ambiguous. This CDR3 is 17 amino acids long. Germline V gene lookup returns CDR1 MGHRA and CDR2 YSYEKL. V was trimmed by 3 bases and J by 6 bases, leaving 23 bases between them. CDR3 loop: CASSQDPFGAGRDGYTF. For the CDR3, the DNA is TGCGCCAGCAGCCAGGACCCTTTCGGAGCGGGGAGGGATGGCTACACCTTC.

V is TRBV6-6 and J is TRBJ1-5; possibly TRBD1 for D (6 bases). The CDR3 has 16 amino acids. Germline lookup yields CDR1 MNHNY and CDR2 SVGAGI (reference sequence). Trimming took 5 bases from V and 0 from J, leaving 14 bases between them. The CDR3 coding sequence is TGTGCCAGCAGTCAAGAAAAACAGGGTAGCAATCAGCCCCAGCATTTT. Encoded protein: CASSQEKQGSNQPQHF.

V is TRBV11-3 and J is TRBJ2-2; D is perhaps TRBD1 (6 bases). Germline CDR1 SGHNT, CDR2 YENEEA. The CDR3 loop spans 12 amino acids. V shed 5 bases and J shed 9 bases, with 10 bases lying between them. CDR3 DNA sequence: TGTGCCAGCAGCACAGGGTACAGGGAGCTGTTTTTT. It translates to CASSTGYRELFF.

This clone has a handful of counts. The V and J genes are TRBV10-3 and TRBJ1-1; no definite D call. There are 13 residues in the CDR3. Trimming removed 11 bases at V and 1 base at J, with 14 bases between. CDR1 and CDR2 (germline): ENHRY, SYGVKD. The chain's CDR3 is CASSPVGNTEAFF. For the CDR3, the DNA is TGTGCCTCTAGCCCAGTCGGGAACACTGAAGCTTTCTTT.

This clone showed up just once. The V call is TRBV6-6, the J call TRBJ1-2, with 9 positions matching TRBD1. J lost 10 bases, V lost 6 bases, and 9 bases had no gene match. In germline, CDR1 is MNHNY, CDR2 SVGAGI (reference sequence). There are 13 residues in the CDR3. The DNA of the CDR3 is TGTGCCAGCAGCCCCGGGACAGGGCGCGTCTACACCTTC. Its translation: CASSPGTGRVYTF.

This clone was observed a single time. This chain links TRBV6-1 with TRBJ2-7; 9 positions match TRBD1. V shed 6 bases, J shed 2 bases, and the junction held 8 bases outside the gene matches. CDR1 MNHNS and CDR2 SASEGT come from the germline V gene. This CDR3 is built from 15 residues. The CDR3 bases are TGTGCCAGCAGCAAAAGGGACAGGGCTCCCTACGAGCAGTACGTC. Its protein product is CASSKRDRAPYEQYV.

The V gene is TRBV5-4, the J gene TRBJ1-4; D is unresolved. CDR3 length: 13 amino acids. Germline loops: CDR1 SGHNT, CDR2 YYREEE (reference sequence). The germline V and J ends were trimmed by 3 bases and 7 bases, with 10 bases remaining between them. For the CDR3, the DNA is TGTGCCAGCAGCTCGGGCCGGGGTGAAAAACTGTTTTTT. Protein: CASSSGRGEKLFF.

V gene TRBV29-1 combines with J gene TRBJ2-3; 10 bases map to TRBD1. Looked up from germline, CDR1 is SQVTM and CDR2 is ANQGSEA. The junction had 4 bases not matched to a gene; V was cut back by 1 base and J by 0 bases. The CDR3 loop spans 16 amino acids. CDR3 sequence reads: CSVEGQTGGSTDTQYF. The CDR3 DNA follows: TGCAGCGTTGAAGGCCAGACAGGGGGCAGCACAGATACGCAGTATTTT.

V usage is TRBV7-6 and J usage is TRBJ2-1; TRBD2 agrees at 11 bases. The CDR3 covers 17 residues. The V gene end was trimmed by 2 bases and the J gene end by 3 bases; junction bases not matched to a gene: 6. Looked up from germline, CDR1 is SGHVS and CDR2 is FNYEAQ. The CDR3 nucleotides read TGTGCCAGCAGCTTACTAGCGGGGGGCCGGGTCTACAATGAGCAGTTCTTC. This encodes CASSLLAGGRVYNEQFF.

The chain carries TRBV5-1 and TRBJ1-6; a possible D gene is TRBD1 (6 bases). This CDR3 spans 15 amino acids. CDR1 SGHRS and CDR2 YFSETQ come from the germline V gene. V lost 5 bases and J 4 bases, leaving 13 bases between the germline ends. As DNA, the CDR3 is TGCGCCAGCAGACAGGACAGCCGATATAATTCACCCCTCCACTTT. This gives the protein CASRQDSRYNSPLHF.

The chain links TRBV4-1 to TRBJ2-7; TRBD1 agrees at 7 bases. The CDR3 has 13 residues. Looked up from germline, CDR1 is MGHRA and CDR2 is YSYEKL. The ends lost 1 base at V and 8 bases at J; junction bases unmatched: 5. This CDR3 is CASSQVQGEKQYV. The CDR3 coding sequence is TGCGCCAGCAGCCAAGTGCAGGGGGAGAAGCAGTACGTC.

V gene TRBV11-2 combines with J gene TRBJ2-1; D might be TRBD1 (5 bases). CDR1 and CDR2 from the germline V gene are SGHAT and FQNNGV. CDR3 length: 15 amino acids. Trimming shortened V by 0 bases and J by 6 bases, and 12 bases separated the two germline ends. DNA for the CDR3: TGTGCCAGCAGCTTAGATCAAGGCAGGGTCAATGAGCAGTTCTTC. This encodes CASSLDQGRVNEQFF.

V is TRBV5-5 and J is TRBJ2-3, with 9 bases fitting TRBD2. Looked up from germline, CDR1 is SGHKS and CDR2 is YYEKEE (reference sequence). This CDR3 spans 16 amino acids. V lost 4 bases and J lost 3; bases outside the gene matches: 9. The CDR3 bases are TGTGCCAGCAGCAGACTGGGACTAGCTTTTACAGATACGCAGTATTTT. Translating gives CASSRLGLAFTDTQYF.

The CDR3 reads CASSPSRQGATNEQFF. The CDR3 coding sequence is TGTGCCAGCAGCCCTTCTCGGCAGGGGGCGACCAATGAGCAGTTCTTC. The V gene is TRBV5-4, the J gene TRBJ2-1, with 8 positions matching TRBD1. The V gene end was trimmed by 4 bases and the J gene end by 6 bases; junction bases not matched to a gene: 12. The CDR3 extends over 16 amino acids. Germline V lookup: CDR1 SGHNT, CDR2 YYREEE (reference sequence).

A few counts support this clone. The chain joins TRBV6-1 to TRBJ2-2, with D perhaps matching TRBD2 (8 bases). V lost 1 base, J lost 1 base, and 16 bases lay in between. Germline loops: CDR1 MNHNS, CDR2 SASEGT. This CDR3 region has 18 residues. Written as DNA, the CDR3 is TGTGCCAGCAGTGAAGTGAGGGGGCTAGCGGGGAACACCGGGGAGCTGTTTTTT. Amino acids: CASSEVRGLAGNTGELFF.

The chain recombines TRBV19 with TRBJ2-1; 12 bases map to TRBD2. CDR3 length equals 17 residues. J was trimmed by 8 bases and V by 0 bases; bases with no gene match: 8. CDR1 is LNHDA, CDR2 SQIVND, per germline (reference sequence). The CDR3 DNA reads TGTGCCAGTAGTATAGAACGGACTAGCGGGGTACAACATGAGCAGTTCTTC. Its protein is CASSIERTSGVQHEQFF.

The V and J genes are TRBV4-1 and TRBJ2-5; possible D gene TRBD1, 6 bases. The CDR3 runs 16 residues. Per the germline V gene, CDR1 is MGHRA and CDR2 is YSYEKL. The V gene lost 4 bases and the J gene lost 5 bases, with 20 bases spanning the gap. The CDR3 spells CASSPGRLGAVETQYF. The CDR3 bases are TGCGCCAGCAGCCCAGGTCGGCTGGGGGCCGTGGAGACCCAGTACTTC.

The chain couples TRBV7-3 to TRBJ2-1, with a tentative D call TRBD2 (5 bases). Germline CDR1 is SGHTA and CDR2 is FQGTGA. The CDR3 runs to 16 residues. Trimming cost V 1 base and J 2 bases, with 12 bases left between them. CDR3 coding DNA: TGTGCCAGCAGCTTAATGGCCGGGAACGCCTACAATGAGCAGTTCTTC. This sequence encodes CASSLMAGNAYNEQFF.

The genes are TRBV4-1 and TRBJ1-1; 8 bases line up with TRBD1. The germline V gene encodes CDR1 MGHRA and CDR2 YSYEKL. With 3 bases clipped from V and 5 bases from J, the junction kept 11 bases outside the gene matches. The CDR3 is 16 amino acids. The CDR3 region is CASSQTLTGGRTEAFF. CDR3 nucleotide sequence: TGCGCCAGCAGCCAGACACTTACAGGGGGAAGAACTGAAGCTTTCTTT.

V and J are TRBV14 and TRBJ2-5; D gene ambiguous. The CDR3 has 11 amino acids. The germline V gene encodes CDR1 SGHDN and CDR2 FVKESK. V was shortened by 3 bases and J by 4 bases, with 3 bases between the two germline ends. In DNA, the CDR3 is TGTGCCAGCAGCCACGGAGAGACCCAGTACTTC. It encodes CASSHGETQYF.

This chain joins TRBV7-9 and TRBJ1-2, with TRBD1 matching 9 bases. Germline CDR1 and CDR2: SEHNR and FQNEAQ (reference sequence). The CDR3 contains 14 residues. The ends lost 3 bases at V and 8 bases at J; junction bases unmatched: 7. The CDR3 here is CASSLEGTGSGYTF. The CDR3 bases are TGTGCCAGCAGCTTGGAAGGGACAGGGAGCGGCTACACCTTC.

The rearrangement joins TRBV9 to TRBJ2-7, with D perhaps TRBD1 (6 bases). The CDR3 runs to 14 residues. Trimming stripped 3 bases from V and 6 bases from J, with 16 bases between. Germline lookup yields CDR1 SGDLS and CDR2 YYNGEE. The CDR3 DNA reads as TGTGCCAGCAGCGAACGGGGACAACTAAGCGAGCAGTACTTC. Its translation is CASSERGQLSEQYF.

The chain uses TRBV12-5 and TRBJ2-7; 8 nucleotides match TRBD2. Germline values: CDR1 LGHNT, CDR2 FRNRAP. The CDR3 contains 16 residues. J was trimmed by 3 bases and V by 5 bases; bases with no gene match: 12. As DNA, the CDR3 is TGTGCTAGTGGTCCGAGCGGGGGCGCAATCATCTACGAGCAGTACTTC. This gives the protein CASGPSGGAIIYEQYF.

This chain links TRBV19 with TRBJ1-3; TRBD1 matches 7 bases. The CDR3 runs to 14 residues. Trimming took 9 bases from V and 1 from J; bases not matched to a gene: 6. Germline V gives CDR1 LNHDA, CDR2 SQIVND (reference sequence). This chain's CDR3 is CASRQGNSGNTIYF. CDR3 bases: TGTGCCAGCCGACAGGGCAATTCTGGAAACACCATATATTTT. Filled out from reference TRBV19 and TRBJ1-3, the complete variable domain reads DGGITQSPKYLFRKEGQNVTLSCEQNLNHDAMYWYRQDPGQGLRLIYYSQIVNDFQKGDIAEGYSVSREKKESFPLTVTSAQKNPTAFYLCASRQGNSGNTIYFGEGSWLTVV.

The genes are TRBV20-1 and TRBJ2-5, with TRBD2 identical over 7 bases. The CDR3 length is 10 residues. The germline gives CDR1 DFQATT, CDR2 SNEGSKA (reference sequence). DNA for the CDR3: TGCAGCGGGGGGCAAGAGACCCAGTACTTC. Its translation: CSGGQETQYF.

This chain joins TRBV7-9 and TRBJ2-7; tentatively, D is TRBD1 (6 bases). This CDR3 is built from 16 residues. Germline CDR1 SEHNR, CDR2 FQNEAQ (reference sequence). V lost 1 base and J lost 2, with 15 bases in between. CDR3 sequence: CASSLDLQDRPYEQYV. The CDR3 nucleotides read TGTGCCAGCAGCTTAGACCTTCAGGACAGACCCTACGAGCAGTACGTC.

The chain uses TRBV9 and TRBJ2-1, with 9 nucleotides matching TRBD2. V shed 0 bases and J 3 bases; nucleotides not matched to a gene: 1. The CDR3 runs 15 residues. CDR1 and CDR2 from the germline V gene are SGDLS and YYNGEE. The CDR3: CASSVVAGDYNEQFF. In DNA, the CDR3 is TGTGCCAGCAGCGTAGTAGCGGGGGACTACAATGAGCAGTTCTTC.

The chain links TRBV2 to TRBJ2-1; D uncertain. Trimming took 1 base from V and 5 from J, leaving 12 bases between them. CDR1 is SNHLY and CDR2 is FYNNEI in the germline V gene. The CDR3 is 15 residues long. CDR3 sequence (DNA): TGTGCCAGCAGTGAAGAGCTAGGCCTCAACAATGAGCAGTTCTTC. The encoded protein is CASSEELGLNNEQFF.

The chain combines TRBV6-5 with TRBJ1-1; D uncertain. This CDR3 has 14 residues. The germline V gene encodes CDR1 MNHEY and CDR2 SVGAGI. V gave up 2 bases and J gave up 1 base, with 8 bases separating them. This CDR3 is CASSYGSGNTEAFF. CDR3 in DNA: TGTGCCAGCAGTTACGGATCAGGGAACACTGAAGCTTTCTTT.

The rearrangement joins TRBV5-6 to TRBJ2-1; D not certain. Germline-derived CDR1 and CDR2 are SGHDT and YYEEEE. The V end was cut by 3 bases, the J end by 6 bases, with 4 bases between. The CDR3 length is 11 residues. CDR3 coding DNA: TGTGCCAGCAGCTACTTCAATGAGCAGTTCTTC. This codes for CASSYFNEQFF.

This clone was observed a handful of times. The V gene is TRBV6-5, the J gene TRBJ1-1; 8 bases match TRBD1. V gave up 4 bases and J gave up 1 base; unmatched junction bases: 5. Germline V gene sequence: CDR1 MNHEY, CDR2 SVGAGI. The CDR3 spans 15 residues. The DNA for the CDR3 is TGTGCCAGCAGTTGGACAGGGCGGCAGAACACTGAAGCTTTCTTT. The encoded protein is CASSWTGRQNTEAFF.

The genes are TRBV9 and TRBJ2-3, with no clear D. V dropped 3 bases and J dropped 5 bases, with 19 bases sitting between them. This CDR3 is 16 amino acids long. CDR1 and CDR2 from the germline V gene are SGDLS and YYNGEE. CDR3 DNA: TGTGCCAGCAGCGATCCGGGTCCGCATGCGGAAGATACGCAGTATTTT. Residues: CASSDPGPHAEDTQYF.